Each of the 4 T cell receptor beta chains below was sequenced from the same sample in a study of T cell responses to AZD1222 COVID-19 vaccine. TCRdb keeps only in-frame clones here, not all; method: immunoSEQ multiplex PCR. The sample carries tens of thousands of clones, nearly 90% recorded once. The sample was peripheral blood, taken on day 0 of AZD1222 vaccination. The receptors here all came from an adult in good health.

About this clone itself: Mismatch with germline at one junction end may stem from a read error. The chain recombines TRBV5-5 with TRBJ1-1, with a possible D match to TRBD1 (6 bases). Germline lookup yields CDR1 SGHKS and CDR2 YYEKEE (reference sequence). The CDR3 covers 18 residues. The CDR3 loop reads CASRLDFQGRSVGAEAFF. Here the CDR3 DNA reads TGTGCCAGCAGATTGGATTTCCAGGGGCGGTCGGTCGGAGCTGAAGCTTTCTTT.

The genes are TRBV9 and TRBJ2-1, with TRBD2 identical over 14 bases. Looked up from germline, CDR1 is SGDLS and CDR2 is YYNGEE. The CDR3 spans 16 residues. V dropped 4 bases and J dropped 6; count of bases not matched to a gene: 6. CDR3 in amino acids: CASSPRTSGGLNEQFF. The CDR3 DNA reads as TGTGCCAGCAGCCCTCGGACTAGCGGGGGGCTCAATGAGCAGTTCTTC.

V usage is TRBV14 and J usage is TRBJ2-1; D not resolved. Per the germline V gene, CDR1 is SGHDN and CDR2 is FVKESK. V was trimmed by 4 bases and J by 2 bases, leaving 12 bases between them. The CDR3 is 15 residues long. For the CDR3, the DNA is TGTGCCAGCAGCCCCCGGGCAGCTACCTACAATGAGCAGTTCTTC. Protein: CASSPRAATYNEQFF.

The chain combines TRBV7-2 with TRBJ2-1; D ambiguous. This CDR3 has 12 residues. V lost 5 bases, J lost 7 bases, and 9 bases lay in between. Germline V lookup: CDR1 SGHTA, CDR2 FQGNSA. The CDR3 here is CASSTTANEQFF. CDR3 nucleotides: TGTGCCAGCAGCACCACAGCTAATGAGCAGTTCTTC.